This entry lists 18 T cell receptor beta chains sequenced from one sample in a study of cytomegalovirus exposure and HLA in healthy donors. PCR was performed using 60 Vbeta and 13 Jbeta primers. The protocol was immunoSEQ multiplex PCR, while the TCRdb copy is restricted to in-frame clones and leaves out a portion. Found here are around 60,000 clones; the top ten clones hold roughly 4%. Sample: PBMCs. These receptor sequences come from a woman under 30 in good health and CMV-seronegative.

The genes are TRBV19 and TRBJ2-1; 9 bases are shared with TRBD2. Germline V CDR1 and CDR2: LNHDA, SQIVND (reference sequence). This CDR3 is 16 amino acids long. The junction had 11 bases not matched to a gene; V was cut back by 3 bases and J by 8 bases. The CDR3 nucleotides are TGTGCCAGTAGTATCGGGGCGGGGGGGCCCGAGGATGAGCAGTTCTTC. This codes for CASSIGAGGPEDEQFF. Using reference TRBV19 and TRBJ2-1 for the parts outside the CDR3, the full variable domain is DGGITQSPKYLFRKEGQNVTLSCEQNLNHDAMYWYRQDPGQGLRLIYYSQIVNDFQKGDIAEGYSVSREKKESFPLTVTSAQKNPTAFYLCASSIGAGGPEDEQFFGPGTRLTVL.

The chain links TRBV5-1 to TRBJ1-2; 9 bases are a match to TRBD1. Germline lookup yields CDR1 SGHRS and CDR2 YFSETQ. This CDR3 is built from 14 residues. V trimming: 4 bases; J trimming: 3 bases; junction bases outside the gene matches: 4. The CDR3 DNA sequence: TGCGCCAGCAGCACGGGACAGGGAGACTATGGCTACACCTTC. Its translation: CASSTGQGDYGYTF.

This sequence joins TRBV19 and TRBJ1-1, with TRBD1 as a possible D gene (5 bases). V shed 4 bases and J shed 10 bases, with 16 bases lying between them. Germline assignment: CDR1 LNHDA and CDR2 SQIVND (reference sequence). This CDR3 has 13 amino acids. The CDR3 bases are TGTGCCAGTAGTACCTCAGGGTCTCAAAGAGCTTTCTTT. This translates into CASSTSGSQRAFF.

The chain has TRBV4-2 and TRBJ2-7, with D perhaps matching TRBD2 (5 bases). The ends were cut back, 4 bases at V and 4 bases at J, with 14 bases in the middle. The CDR3 is 14 residues long. In germline, CDR1 is LGHNA, CDR2 YNFKEQ. In nucleotides, the CDR3 is TGTGCCAGCAGCCTCCAAGCGGATGCTTACGAGCAGTACTTC. Translation gives CASSLQADAYEQYF.

The gene calls are TRBV29-1 and TRBJ2-1; D gene unclear. This CDR3 region has 11 residues. V was trimmed by 2 bases and J by 3 bases, leaving 2 bases between them. Germline V gene sequence: CDR1 SQVTM, CDR2 ANQGSEA. The chain's CDR3 is CSVERYNEQFF. CDR3 coding DNA: TGCAGCGTTGAACGCTACAATGAGCAGTTCTTC.

The chain carries TRBV7-9 and TRBJ2-1, with TRBD1 identical over 9 bases. J was trimmed by 4 bases and V by 4 bases; bases with no gene match: 5. CDR3 length: 15 amino acids. Germline V gene data show CDR1 as SEHNR and CDR2 as FQNEAQ (reference sequence). CDR3 sequence reads: CASSSGTGMYNEQFF. The CDR3, as DNA: TGTGCCAGCAGCTCTGGGACAGGGATGTACAATGAGCAGTTCTTC.

The chain employs TRBV9 and TRBJ1-6, with 8 bases lining up with TRBD1. Trimming cost V 1 base and J 6 bases; bases outside gene matches: 3. CDR1 is SGDLS, CDR2 YYNGEE, per germline. The CDR3 is 15 residues long. The CDR3 DNA reads as TGTGCCAGCAGCGTAATTGGACAGGGTAATTCACCCCTCCACTTT. It yields the protein CASSVIGQGNSPLHF. Based on the CDR3 plus reference TRBV9 and TRBJ1-6, the full variable domain is DSGVTQTPKHLITATGQRVTLRCSPRSGDLSVYWYQQSLDQGLQFLIQYYNGEERAKGNILERFSAQQFPDLHSELNLSSLELGDSALYFCASSVIGQGNSPLHFGNGTRLTVT.

V is TRBV4-1 and J is TRBJ2-1; the match to TRBD2 covers 9 bases. CDR3 length equals 17 residues. J lost 1 base, V lost 4 bases, and 8 bases had no gene match. Germline V CDR1 and CDR2: MGHRA, YSYEKL. CDR3 region: CASSPWTSVGSYNEQFF. CDR3 coding DNA: TGCGCCAGCAGCCCGTGGACTAGCGTGGGGTCCTACAATGAGCAGTTCTTC.

The CDR3 region is CASSPWTGSYEQYF. CDR3 DNA: TGTGCCAGCAGCCCCTGGACAGGCTCCTACGAGCAGTACTTC. The chain uses TRBV4-2 and TRBJ2-7; 7 nucleotides agree with TRBD1. Germline V CDR1 and CDR2: LGHNA, YNFKEQ. CDR3 length: 14 amino acids. V was clipped by 4 bases and J by 0 bases; unmatched bases: 3.

The V call is TRBV29-1, the J call TRBJ2-3, with 7 bases aligning to TRBD1. Trimming at V came to 7 bases and at J to 0 bases, leaving 10 bases not matched to a gene. The germline CDR1 and CDR2 sequences are SQVTM and ANQGSEA. This CDR3 has 15 residues. The CDR3 nucleotides are TGCAGCGCACTATTGGGGACAGCTAGCACAGATACGCAGTATTTT. This encodes CSALLGTASTDTQYF.

V gene TRBV16 combines with J gene TRBJ1-1; D is perhaps TRBD1 (6 bases). The CDR3 is 13 residues long. The V and J ends lost 3 bases and 6 bases respectively, with 11 bases between them. Germline V gene sequence: CDR1 KGHSY, CDR2 FQNENV. CDR3 amino acids: CASSQSRGSEAFF. The CDR3 DNA reads as TGTGCCAGCAGCCAGTCCAGGGGTTCTGAAGCTTTCTTT.

The chain uses TRBV4-1 and TRBJ2-3; 8 nucleotides line up with TRBD2. J was trimmed by 4 bases and V by 0 bases; bases with no gene match: 6. This CDR3 region has 16 residues. Germline V CDR1 and CDR2: MGHRA, YSYEKL. CDR3 residues: CASSQDRSGRADTQYF. For the CDR3, the DNA is TGCGCCAGCAGCCAAGATAGATCCGGGAGGGCAGATACGCAGTATTTT.

The chain couples TRBV5-1 to TRBJ2-1, with TRBD2 identical over 9 bases. Germline lookup yields CDR1 SGHRS and CDR2 YFSETQ. The V and J ends lost 0 bases and 8 bases, in that order; junction bases with no gene match: 0. This CDR3 spans 13 amino acids. The CDR3 DNA follows: TGCGCCAGCAGCTTGGGGACTAGCGATGAGCAGTTCTTC. Its translation: CASSLGTSDEQFF.

The chain recombines TRBV4-1 with TRBJ2-3, with 9 bases matching TRBD2. CDR3 size: 17 residues. Looked up from germline, CDR1 is MGHRA and CDR2 is YSYEKL. V lost 1 base, J lost 3 bases, and 8 bases stayed unmatched. The CDR3 coding sequence is TGCGCCAGCAGCCAAGCAACTGGCGGGGGGGGTACAGATACGCAGTATTTT. Protein sequence: CASSQATGGGGTDTQYF.

The chain carries TRBV5-1 and TRBJ1-1; D is possibly TRBD1 (5 bases). The CDR3 contains 17 residues. CDR1 SGHRS and CDR2 YFSETQ come from the germline V gene. With 5 bases removed from V and 2 bases from J, the gap between germline ends came to 22 bases. The CDR3 region is CASSPGQGMGLNTEAFF. CDR3 coding DNA: TGCGCCAGCAGTCCCGGCCAGGGTATGGGACTTAACACTGAAGCTTTCTTT.

The chain uses TRBV30 and TRBJ1-2; maybe TRBD1 (5 bases). Germline V gives CDR1 GTSNPN, CDR2 SVGIG (reference sequence). Trimming took 2 bases from V and 3 from J, leaving 13 bases between them. The CDR3 extends over 14 amino acids. The CDR3 region has the DNA TGTGCCTGGAGTCGGGACTTTGAGGACTATGGCTACACCTTC. Encoded protein: CAWSRDFEDYGYTF.

The chain employs TRBV23-1 and TRBJ1-2, with TRBD1 matching over 8 bases. TRBV23-1 qualifies as an ORF whose function is uncertain. Trimming cost V 2 bases and J 8 bases; bases outside gene matches: 10. This CDR3 region has 15 residues. The CDR3 here is CASSQTSGTGLGYTF. The CDR3 bases are TGCGCCAGCAGTCAAACCTCCGGGACAGGCCTGGGCTACACCTTC.

This chain joins TRBV7-3 and TRBJ2-7; 7 bases line up with TRBD1. The CDR3 is made up of 14 amino acids. Germline CDR1 and CDR2: SGHTA and FQGTGA. Trimming cost V 4 bases and J 5 bases; bases outside gene matches: 8. CDR3 sequence reads: CASSSSTGQDEQYF. In nucleotides, the CDR3 is TGTGCCAGCAGCTCTTCGACAGGGCAGGACGAGCAGTACTTC.